This TCR beta chain was sequenced in a study of T cell changes during pregnancy in multiple sclerosis. Clones were read by immunoSEQ multiplex PCR, and TCRdb kept only the in-frame ones, dropping some. The data contain 85,000 to 120,000 clones, roughly 90% of them seen just once; the ten biggest clones take up approximately 1.5%. Looked up from germline, CDR1 is SGHTA and CDR2 is FQGNSA. This CDR3 is built from 12 residues. V was trimmed by 3 bases and J by 9 bases, leaving 6 bases between them. The sequenced sample was peripheral blood, obtained after pregnancy. This sequence originates from a female donor with multiple sclerosis, enrolled in a pregnancy study. The chain recombines TRBV7-2 with TRBJ1-6; possible D gene TRBD1, 5 bases. CDR3: CASSFRVSPLHF. Written as DNA, the CDR3 is TGTGCCAGCAGCTTCAGGGTTTCACCCCTCCACTTT.